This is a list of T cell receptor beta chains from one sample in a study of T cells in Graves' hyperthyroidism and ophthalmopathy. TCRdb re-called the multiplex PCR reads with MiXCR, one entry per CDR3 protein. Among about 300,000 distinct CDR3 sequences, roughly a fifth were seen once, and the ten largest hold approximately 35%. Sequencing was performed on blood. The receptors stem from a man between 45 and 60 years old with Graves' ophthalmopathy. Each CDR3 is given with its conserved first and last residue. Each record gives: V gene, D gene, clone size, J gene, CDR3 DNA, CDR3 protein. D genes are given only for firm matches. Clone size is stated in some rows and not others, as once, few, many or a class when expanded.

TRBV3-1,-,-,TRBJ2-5,TGTGCCAGCAGCCAATTTAGTAGGGCGGCGGGCCCCTCGGGGACCCAGTACTTC,CASSQFSRAAGPSGTQYF
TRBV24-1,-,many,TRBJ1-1,TGTGCCACCAGTGATTCATTTTACACTGAAGCTTTCTTT,CATSDSFYTEAFF
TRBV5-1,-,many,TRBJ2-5,TGCGCCAGCAGCTTCTATCAGAGTAACCAAGAGACCCAGTACTTC,CASSFYQSNQETQYF
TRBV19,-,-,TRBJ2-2,TGTGCCATCAGGGGGACTTGGGACACCGGGGAGCTGTTTTTT,CAIRGTWDTGELFF
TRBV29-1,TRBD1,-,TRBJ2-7,TGCAGCGTTGAGACAGGGATCGAGCAGTACTTC,CSVETGIEQYF
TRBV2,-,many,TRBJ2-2,TGTGCCAGCAGTGAAGGACAGGGACTCTTCGCCGGGGAGCTGTTTTTT,CASSEGQGLFAGELFF
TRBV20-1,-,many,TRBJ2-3,TGCAGTCCACTCCGCGCGGGGTTCACAGATACGCAGTATTTT,CSPLRAGFTDTQYF
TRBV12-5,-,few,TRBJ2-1,TGTGCTAGTGGGCAGGGGCAGGGAGTGGACAATGAGCAGTTCTTC,CASGQGQGVDNEQFF
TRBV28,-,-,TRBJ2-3,TGTGCCAGCAATCCCGGAGGGTCAGATACGCAGTATTTT,CASNPGGSDTQYF
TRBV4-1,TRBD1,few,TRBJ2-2,TGCGCCAGCAGCTCCCGGGACAGGTCGATCACCGGGGAGCTGTTTTTT,CASSSRDRSITGELFF
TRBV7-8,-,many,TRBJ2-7,TGTGCCAGCAGCTTAGGCCGCCCGGGTAGCGTAGACTACGAGCAGTACTTC,CASSLGRPGSVDYEQYF
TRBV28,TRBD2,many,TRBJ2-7,TGTGCCAGCACCCCCCTCCGGGGGGAGACCTACGAGCAGTACTTC,CASTPLRGETYEQYF
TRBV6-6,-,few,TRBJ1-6,TGTGCCAGCAGTTACTCGGCGTCCCCCCGGGCGGCATCCTATAATTCACCCCTCCACTTT,CASSYSASPRAASYNSPLHF
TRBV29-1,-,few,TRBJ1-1,TGCAGCGTTGAAATGGCGGTATATAACACTGAAGCTTTCTTT,CSVEMAVYNTEAFF
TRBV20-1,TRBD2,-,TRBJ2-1,TGCAGTGCTAGGCGGCGCGGCGGGAGTACCTACAATGAGCAGTTCTTC,CSARRRGGSTYNEQFF
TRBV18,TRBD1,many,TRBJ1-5,TGTGCCAGCTCATTAGGACAGGGGGCTGGTCAGCCCCAGCATTTT,CASSLGQGAGQPQHF
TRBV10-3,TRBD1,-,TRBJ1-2,TGTGCCATCAGTAGGACAGGGGGTGAGGACTATGGCTACACCTTC,CAISRTGGEDYGYTF
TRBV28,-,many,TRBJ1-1,TGTGCCAGCAGTTTAGGAGGAATGGGGAACACTGAAGCTTTCTTT,CASSLGGMGNTEAFF
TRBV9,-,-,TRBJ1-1,TGTGCCAGCAGCCGTCCCGGGACGGGGAACACTGAAGCTTTCTTT,CASSRPGTGNTEAFF
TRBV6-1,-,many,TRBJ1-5,TGTGCCAGCAGCCCAGCGGGGGTTGGTCAGCCCCAGCATTTT,CASSPAGVGQPQHF
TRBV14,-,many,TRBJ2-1,TGTGCCAGCAGCCAAGTACGCGCGGGCGAGCAGTTCTTC,CASSQVRAGEQFF
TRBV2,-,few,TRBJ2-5,TGTGCCAGCAGGGCAGAAGAGACCCAGTACTTC,CASRAEETQYF